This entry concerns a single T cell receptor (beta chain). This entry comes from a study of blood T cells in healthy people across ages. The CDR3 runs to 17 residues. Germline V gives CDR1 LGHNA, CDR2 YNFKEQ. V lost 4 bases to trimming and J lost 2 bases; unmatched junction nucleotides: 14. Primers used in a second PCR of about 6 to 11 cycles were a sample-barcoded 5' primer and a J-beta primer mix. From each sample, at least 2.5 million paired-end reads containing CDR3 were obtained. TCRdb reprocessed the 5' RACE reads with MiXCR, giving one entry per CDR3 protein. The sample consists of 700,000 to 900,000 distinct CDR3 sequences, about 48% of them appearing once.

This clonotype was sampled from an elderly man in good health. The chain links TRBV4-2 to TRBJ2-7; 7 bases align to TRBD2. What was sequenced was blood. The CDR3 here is CASSPVNSGRQPYEQYF. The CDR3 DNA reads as TGTGCCAGCAGCCCCGTTAATAGCGGGCGACAACCCTACGAGCAGTACTTC.